Each of the 8 T cell receptor beta chains below was sequenced from the same sample in a study of blood T cell repertoires in COVID-19. The method was immunoSEQ multiplex PCR; TCRdb's version includes in-frame clones alone and lacks a portion of them. The sample contains 300,000 to 350,000 clones, approximately 89% of which appear only once. The sample was PBMCs or T cells enriched from blood (not recorded which). Every receptor here comes from a man aged 25 to 40 who had recovered from COVID-19.

The V and J genes are TRBV5-1 and TRBJ1-2, with D unresolved. V was clipped by 3 bases and J by 2 bases, with 11 bases between them. Germline V gives CDR1 SGHRS, CDR2 YFSETQ. The CDR3 runs 14 residues. The DNA for the CDR3 is TGCGCCAGCAGCTGGGAGCCTTCAAACTATGGCTACACCTTC. Translating it yields CASSWEPSNYGYTF.

V gene TRBV7-9 combines with J gene TRBJ2-7; D possibly corresponds to TRBD1 (5 bases). Germline assignment: CDR1 SEHNR and CDR2 FQNEAQ (reference sequence). V lost 2 bases to trimming and J lost 2 bases, with 13 bases between them. The CDR3 spans 15 residues. CDR3 sequence (DNA): TGTGCCAGCAGCTTACCCACGCAGACAGCCTACGAGCAGTACTTC. Its translation: CASSLPTQTAYEQYF.

The table lists this clone with a few counts. V is TRBV5-4 and J is TRBJ2-7, with TRBD1 identical over 7 bases. V was pared by 4 bases and J by 2 bases, with 9 bases of the junction left unmatched. Germline CDR1 reads SGHNT; CDR2 reads YYREEE (reference sequence). This CDR3 has 15 residues. Written as DNA, the CDR3 is TGTGCCAGCAGCACGGATTCCCAGGGGGCCTACGAGCAGTACTTC. This translates into CASSTDSQGAYEQYF.

V and J are TRBV6-5 and TRBJ2-7; no firm D call. Per germline, CDR1 MNHEY and CDR2 SVGAGI. Trimming left V 0 bases short and J 5 bases short, with 11 bases between. The CDR3 sequence is 14 residues long. The CDR3 bases are TGTGCCAGCAGTTACTCTAGATTTTCCAACGAGCAGTACTTC. This gives the protein CASSYSRFSNEQYF.

The chain is built from TRBV5-1 and TRBJ1-5; 12 bases are shared with TRBD1. CDR1 and CDR2 (germline): SGHRS, YFSETQ. The CDR3 totals 15 residues. V gave up 4 bases and J gave up 5 bases; unmatched junction bases: 4. Written as DNA, the CDR3 is TGCGCCAGCAGCGAGGGACAGGGGGCCGATCAGCCCCAGCATTTT. Its protein product is CASSEGQGADQPQHF.

A note on this clone: The same CDR3 also results from other DNA sequences found in this sample. The chain combines TRBV5-1 with TRBJ2-7; D uncertain. CDR1 is SGHRS and CDR2 is YFSETQ in the germline V gene. V gave up 1 base and J gave up 0 bases, with 5 bases separating them. There are 13 residues in the CDR3. The CDR3 protein is CASSLSSSYEQYF. The CDR3 bases are TGCGCCAGCAGCTTGTCGAGCTCCTACGAGCAGTACTTC.

The rearrangement joins TRBV5-1 to TRBJ1-2; D remains unclear. Germline V gives CDR1 SGHRS, CDR2 YFSETQ. The CDR3 loop spans 14 amino acids. Trimming cost V 4 bases and J 8 bases, with 18 bases left between them. CDR3 nucleotides: TGCGCCAGCAGCCCTGGGGAGGGCTCGGGAGGCTACACCTTC. This translates into CASSPGEGSGGYTF.

The chain employs TRBV5-1 and TRBJ2-7; D uncertain. From germline, CDR1 is SGHRS and CDR2 YFSETQ. The CDR3 extends over 13 amino acids. Deletions cut 2 bases from V and 4 bases from J, with 10 bases between. The CDR3 nucleotides read TGCGCCAGCAGCTTCCGGGTATTGTACGAGCAGTACTTC. Its translation is CASSFRVLYEQYF.